Following are 26 T cell receptor beta chains from one sample sequenced in a study of monozygotic twins with inflammatory bowel disease. TCRdb re-called the 5' RACE reads and shows each CDR3 protein once, DNA omitted. This table lists fewer than 550,000 distinct CDR3 sequences. Sequenced input: blood. These receptors all stem from a human donor with ulcerative colitis or Crohn's disease, or a healthy co-twin of an affected twin (not recorded which).

The J gene is TRBJ2-1, the V gene TRBV3-1; with no DNA, the TCRdb D assignment of TRBD2 cannot be verified. Looked up from germline, CDR1 is LGHDT and CDR2 is YNNKEL (reference sequence). CDR3 length: 14 amino acids. CDR3 sequence: CASSQDWWENEQFF.

The chain employs TRBV5-1 and TRBJ2-1; the TCRdb call, TRBD2, lacks DNA for checking. CDR3 size: 15 residues. Germline-derived CDR1 and CDR2 are SGHRS and YFSETQ. This CDR3 is CASSLDTSGLNEQFF.

The CDR3: CASSFSGYNEQFF. The chain carries TRBV7-3 and TRBJ2-1; TCRdb picks TRBD2, but there is no DNA to check that call. CDR1 is SGHTA, CDR2 FQGTGA, per germline. This CDR3 has 13 amino acids.

This chain uses TRBV12-3 or TRBV12-4 with TRBJ2-1. This CDR3 is 13 amino acids long. CDR3 protein: CASSLGEYNEQFF.

This chain links TRBV5-6 with TRBJ1-1. The CDR3 contains 17 residues. Germline lookup yields CDR1 SGHDT and CDR2 YYEEEE. The CDR3 sequence is CASIFTLGKEESTEAFF.

The chain uses TRBV29-1 and TRBJ1-2; without DNA, the TCRdb call of TRBD1 cannot be checked. The length of the CDR3 is 14 residues. Germline lookup yields CDR1 SQVTM and CDR2 ANQGSEA. The CDR3 sequence is CSVDRIAGSYGYTF.

The rearrangement links TRBV3-1 to TRBJ1-2; the D gene TCRdb calls, TRBD1, cannot be checked with no DNA. Germline assignment: CDR1 LGHDT and CDR2 YNNKEL (reference sequence). The CDR3 covers 15 residues. This chain's CDR3 is CASSTHRGRGYGYTF.

The chain employs TRBV3-1 and TRBJ1-1. The CDR3 is made up of 13 amino acids. Looked up from germline, CDR1 is LGHDT and CDR2 is YNNKEL (reference sequence). CDR3 loop: CASSQAAFPEAFF.

The V and J genes are TRBV12-3 or TRBV12-4 and TRBJ1-6; without DNA, the TCRdb call of TRBD1 cannot be checked. The CDR3 runs to 15 residues. CDR3: CASSLRTGDSSPLHF.

The gene calls are TRBV5-6 and TRBJ2-1. The CDR3 sequence is 15 residues long. In germline, CDR1 is SGHDT, CDR2 YYEEEE. CDR3 amino acids: CASSLQSISYNEQFF.

The rearrangement uses TRBV7-2 and TRBJ1-5; there is no DNA to check the TCRdb D call of TRBD1. The CDR3 covers 17 residues. Germline CDR1 and CDR2: SGHTA and FQGNSA. The CDR3 spells CASSLVPGGVGNQPQHF. Full variable domain (rest looked up from reference TRBV7-2 and TRBJ1-5): GAGVSQSPSNKVTEKGKDVELRCDPISGHTALYWYRQSLGQGLEFLIYFQGNSAPDKSGLPSDRFSAERTGGSVSTLTIQRTQQEDSAVYLCASSLVPGGVGNQPQHFGDGTRLSIL.

CDR3 sequence: CASSLGRRGTTSTDTQYF. The gene calls are TRBV5-1 and TRBJ2-3; TCRdb's D gene call, TRBD1, goes unchecked for lack of DNA. Germline V gene data show CDR1 as SGHRS and CDR2 as YFSETQ. The CDR3 has 18 amino acids.

The chain couples TRBV9 to TRBJ2-3; TCRdb designates TRBD2, a call that cannot be tested without DNA. This CDR3 comprises 17 residues. The germline gives CDR1 SGDLS, CDR2 YYNGEE. The CDR3 is CASSPHGTSGSTDTQYF. Full variable domain (rest looked up from reference TRBV9 and TRBJ2-3): DSGVTQTPKHLITATGQRVTLRCSPRSGDLSVYWYQQSLDQGLQFLIQYYNGEERAKGNILERFSAQQFPDLHSELNLSSLELGDSALYFCASSPHGTSGSTDTQYFGPGTRLTVL.

This chain links TRBV20-1 with TRBJ1-3. Germline CDR1 is DFQATT and CDR2 is SNEGSKA (reference sequence). This CDR3 is built from 13 residues. The chain's CDR3 is CSARKISGNTIYF.

The chain couples TRBV30 to TRBJ1-2; TCRdb's D gene call, TRBD1, goes unchecked for lack of DNA. CDR3 length equals 15 residues. Germline-derived CDR1 and CDR2 are GTSNPN and SVGIG (reference sequence). CDR3 region: CAWSQGWTGEGGYTF.

The chain links TRBV7-9 to TRBJ1-2; TCRdb picks TRBD1, but there is no DNA to check that call. Looked up from germline, CDR1 is SEHNR and CDR2 is FQNEAQ (reference sequence). CDR3 size: 13 residues. CDR3 sequence reads: CASSPRVGYGYTF. Supplemented by reference TRBV7-9 and TRBJ1-2, the full variable domain reads DTGVSQNPRHKITKRGQNVTFRCDPISEHNRLYWYRQTLGQGPEFLTYFQNEAQLEKSRLLSDRFSAERPKGSFSTLEIQRTEQGDSAMYLCASSPRVGYGYTFGSGTRLTVV.

The chain uses TRBV9 and TRBJ2-7; TCRdb lists TRBD1, though no DNA is available to test this call. Germline CDR1 and CDR2: SGDLS and YYNGEE. The CDR3 runs 14 residues. This CDR3 reads CASSPGDRAHEQYF.

The chain uses TRBV10-3 and TRBJ2-3. The CDR3 runs 13 residues. Per the germline V gene, CDR1 is ENHRY and CDR2 is SYGVKD. CDR3 sequence: CAISESGRAQLYF.

V gene TRBV3-1 combines with J gene TRBJ1-2. Looked up from germline, CDR1 is LGHDT and CDR2 is YNNKEL (reference sequence). This CDR3 spans 14 amino acids. CDR3 region: CASSRRDSNYGYTF. The variable domain in full, completed from reference TRBV3-1 and TRBJ1-2, reads DTAVSQTPKYLVTQMGNDKSIKCEQNLGHDTMYWYKQDSKKFLKIMFSYNNKELIINETVPNRFSPKSPDKAHLNLHINSLELGDSAVYFCASSRRDSNYGYTFGSGTRLTVV.

V gene TRBV28 combines with J gene TRBJ2-5; absent DNA, TCRdb's TRBD1 call cannot be checked. Germline CDR1 reads MDHEN; CDR2 reads SYDVKM. CDR3 size: 15 residues. This CDR3 reads CASSRTGVEGETQYF.

The V call is TRBV6-5, the J call TRBJ1-6; TCRdb returns TRBD1, unconfirmable since there is no DNA. The CDR3 length is 18 residues. Germline lookup yields CDR1 MNHEY and CDR2 SVGAGI. The CDR3 sequence is CASSYSIGGSSYNSPLHF.

J is TRBJ2-6 and V is TRBV7-2. The CDR3 is 17 residues long. Germline V gene data show CDR1 as SGHTA and CDR2 as FQGNSA. The CDR3 region is CASSLYFQSSGANVLTF.

This sequence joins TRBV29-1 and TRBJ2-6; there is no DNA to check the TCRdb D call of TRBD1. This CDR3 spans 14 amino acids. Germline V gene lookup returns CDR1 SQVTM and CDR2 ANQGSEA. CDR3 protein: CSVQGASGANVLTF.

The genes are TRBV10-1 and TRBJ2-7; TCRdb picks TRBD1, but there is no DNA to check that call. This CDR3 has 13 amino acids. From germline, CDR1 is WNHNN and CDR2 SYGVQD (reference sequence). CDR3 sequence: CASSPLQGSEQYF.

The V gene is TRBV4-2, the J gene TRBJ1-1. This CDR3 region has 15 residues. Germline CDR1 reads LGHNA; CDR2 reads YNFKEQ. The chain's CDR3 is CASSQDQALNTEAFF.

The rearrangement uses TRBV5-1 and TRBJ2-3; TCRdb outputs TRBD2, but without DNA this stays unchecked. The CDR3 loop spans 14 amino acids. Germline CDR1 and CDR2: SGHRS and YFSETQ. CDR3 sequence reads: CASSRQRSTDTQYF.